Following are 2 T cell receptor beta chains from one sample sequenced in a study of read filtering for tumor transcriptome and immune sequencing. Molecular barcoded adaptors covering alpha/delta and beta/gamma chains were used on roughly 400 ng RNA. TCRdb reprocessed the reads via MiXCR and lists one record per CDR3 protein. The sample shows about 40,000 distinct CDR3 sequences, over 9.5% of them seen only once. The specimen was a population of CD138-negative cells sorted from bone marrow. Source of these receptors: a donor aged 40 or older with multiple myeloma.

This clonotype was picked up many times. The V and J genes are TRBV6-1 and TRBJ2-3; 7 bases map to TRBD1. Germline CDR1 and CDR2: MNHNS and SASEGT. The CDR3 totals 16 residues. V gave up 6 bases and J gave up 1 base; unmatched junction bases: 10. The DNA for the CDR3 is TGTGCCAGCAGGCAGGTTCCGGGACAGCGCACAGATACGCAGTATTTT. It encodes CASRQVPGQRTDTQYF.

This clonotype appeared many times. The V and J genes are TRBV4-1 and TRBJ2-1, with D unresolved. CDR3 length: 15 residues. CDR1 MGHRA and CDR2 YSYEKL come from the germline V gene. The ends were cut back, 1 base at V and 7 bases at J, with 14 bases in the middle. The CDR3 DNA reads as TGCGCCAGCAGCCAAGTACAGTCACGGGTGAATGAGCAGTTCTTC. It translates to CASSQVQSRVNEQFF.